Below, 28 T cell receptor beta chains from the same sample are listed, as sequenced in a study of T cells in Graves' hyperthyroidism and ophthalmopathy. RNA transcripts yielded amplified TCR beta CDR3 regions. When the TCR CDR3 underwent first-round RT-PCR, the HTBI primer set was used. TCRdb reprocessed the multiplex PCR reads via MiXCR and lists one record per CDR3 protein. In the table there are around 300,000 distinct CDR3 sequences, approximately 20% of which are singletons. Sequencing was done on a sample of blood. These receptors all stem from a man aged 25 to 40 with Graves' ophthalmopathy.

This clonotype was seen a few times. The rearrangement joins TRBV12-3 or TRBV12-4 to TRBJ2-1; maybe TRBD1 (6 bases). The CDR3 runs to 16 residues. Between the trimmed V and J ends, which lost 5 bases and 1 base, there was a span of 15 bases. The CDR3 loop reads CASSGNRVGSYNEQFF. CDR3 DNA: TGTGCCAGCAGTGGAAACAGGGTAGGATCCTACAATGAGCAGTTCTTC.

About this clonotype: No conserved phenylalanine or tryptophan ends this CDR3, so it is likely a read error. The DNA for the CDR3 is TGTGCCTGGAGTGAGGCGGGCAGGGGAGTTACTGAAGCTTTCCTT. The encoded protein is CAWSEAGRGVTEAFL. The chain employs TRBV30 and TRBJ1-1; TRBD1 is a possible D gene (6 bases). This CDR3 is built from 15 residues. Trimming stripped 1 base from V and 5 bases from J, with 17 bases between. The germline V gene has CDR1 GTSNPN and CDR2 SVGIG (reference sequence).

CDR3 nucleotides: TGTGCCAGCAGGAAGGCTAACGGCGGGGAGCTGTTTTTT. It translates to CASRKANGGELFF. The V and J genes are TRBV6-1 and TRBJ2-2; D not certain. The CDR3 loop spans 13 amino acids. The germline CDR1 and CDR2 sequences are MNHNS and SASEGT. Trimming took off 6 bases at V and 7 bases at J, with 12 bases between the two ends.

The chain recombines TRBV28 with TRBJ2-3, with 7 nucleotides matching TRBD2. The CDR3 runs 17 residues. The junction had 12 bases not matched to a gene; V was cut back by 2 bases and J by 4 bases. Germline loops: CDR1 MDHEN, CDR2 SYDVKM. The CDR3 nucleotides read TGTGCCAGCAGTTTAATCCCTAGACTAGCCGGCCCAGATACGCAGTATTTT. The encoded protein is CASSLIPRLAGPDTQYF.

This clonotype was picked up many times. The chain is built from TRBV7-9 and TRBJ1-1, with a possible D match to TRBD1 (6 bases). Germline loops: CDR1 SEHNR, CDR2 FQNEAQ (reference sequence). The CDR3 contains 14 residues. V shed 5 bases and J shed 1 base, with 11 bases lying between them. In DNA form, the CDR3 reads TGTGCCAGCAGCCAGACAGGTTCGAACACTGAAGCTTTCTTT. It is translated as CASSQTGSNTEAFF.

This clonotype showed up just a few times. The germline gene is not matched at one end of the junction; a read error may be the cause. The chain couples TRBV7-7 to TRBJ2-2; 14 bases align to TRBD2. This CDR3 is 17 amino acids long. Germline assignment: CDR1 SSHAT and CDR2 FNYEAQ (reference sequence). The CDR3 protein is CASSSGLAGGGTGELFF. The CDR3 DNA is TGTGCTAGCAGCTCCGGACTAGCGGGAGGAGGGACCGGGGAGCTGTTTTTT. The variable domain in full, with the rest retrieved from reference TRBV7-7 and TRBJ2-2, is GAGVSQSPRYKVTKRGQDVTLRCDPISSHATLYWYQQALGQGPEFLTYFNYEAQPDKSGLPSDRFSAERPEGSISTLTIQRTEQRDSAMYRCASSSGLAGGGTGELFFGEGSRLTVL.

This clonotype came up a few times. J is TRBJ2-2 and V is TRBV6-1, with TRBD1 matching 9 bases. The CDR3 runs 16 residues. Germline assignment: CDR1 MNHNS and CDR2 SASEGT. The junction had 11 bases not matched to a gene; V was cut back by 8 bases and J by 4 bases. The CDR3 reads CASGPGQGSGTGELFF. The CDR3 nucleotides read TGTGCCAGCGGACCGGGACAGGGAAGCGGCACCGGGGAGCTGTTTTTT.

The DNA of the CDR3 is TGTGCCAGCAGGCAGACTAGCGGGAGTCGAAATGAGCAGTTCTTC. It encodes CASRQTSGSRNEQFF. The rearrangement uses TRBV6-1 and TRBJ2-1; the match to TRBD2 covers 12 bases. The junction had 7 bases not matched to a gene; V was cut back by 6 bases and J by 7 bases. CDR1 is MNHNS and CDR2 is SASEGT in the germline V gene. There are 15 residues in the CDR3.

This clonotype was seen a handful of times. This chain links TRBV6-1 with TRBJ1-5; tentative D call: TRBD1 (6 bases). The CDR3 loop spans 13 amino acids. Germline V gene data show CDR1 as MNHNS and CDR2 as SASEGT. Trimming took 8 bases from V and 7 from J, leaving 15 bases between them. CDR3 amino acids: CASARGHRQPQHF. In nucleotides, the CDR3 is TGTGCCAGCGCCAGGGGTCATAGGCAGCCCCAGCATTTT.

The chain employs TRBV28 and TRBJ2-3, with TRBD2 matching 7 bases. The CDR3 spans 16 residues. From germline, CDR1 is MDHEN and CDR2 SYDVKM. V lost 5 bases and J lost 6; bases outside the gene matches: 14. This CDR3 is CASSRAGTTTSDTQYF. The CDR3 region has the DNA TGTGCCAGCAGTAGAGCCGGGACTACGACATCGGATACGCAGTATTTT. The variable domain in full, with the rest retrieved from reference TRBV28 and TRBJ2-3, is DVKVTQSSRYLVKRTGEKVFLECVQDMDHENMFWYRQDPGLGLRLIYFSYDVKMKEKGDIPEGYSVSREKKERFSLILESASTNQTSMYLCASSRAGTTTSDTQYFGPGTRLTVL.

This clonotype was observed a handful of times. The chain links TRBV18 to TRBJ2-1; no firm D call. Germline assignment: CDR1 KGHSH and CDR2 LQKENI. The CDR3 extends over 14 amino acids. V gave up 2 bases and J gave up 7 bases, with 12 bases separating them. CDR3 protein: CASSPNYSSNEQFF. For the CDR3, the DNA is TGTGCCAGCTCACCAAACTACTCTTCGAATGAGCAGTTCTTC.

This clonotype was picked up a small number of times. The genes are TRBV19 and TRBJ2-1; 8 bases map to TRBD2. Germline V gene sequence: CDR1 LNHDA, CDR2 SQIVND (reference sequence). CDR3 size: 13 residues. The ends lost 6 bases at V and 7 bases at J; junction bases unmatched: 5. This chain's CDR3 is CASRKTSDNEQFF. CDR3 in DNA: TGTGCCAGTAGAAAGACTAGCGATAATGAGCAGTTCTTC.

This clonotype was picked up many times. The gene calls are TRBV12-3 or TRBV12-4 and TRBJ1-1; D ambiguous. Trimming pared 7 bases from V and 4 bases from J, leaving 10 bases between. The CDR3 covers 12 residues. The chain's CDR3 is CASKQQSTEAFF. The CDR3 region has the DNA TGTGCCAGCAAACAACAGAGCACTGAAGCTTTCTTT.

In this sample, this clonotype turned up many times. The rearrangement joins TRBV29-1 to TRBJ1-1; D is unresolved. This CDR3 region has 13 residues. The germline V gene has CDR1 SQVTM and CDR2 ANQGSEA. Trimming removed 6 bases from V and 3 bases from J, with 14 bases in between. The CDR3 nucleotides read TGCAGCGTCCGAGGCAGCGGCCACACTGAAGCTTTCTTT. Amino acid sequence: CSVRGSGHTEAFF.

The rearrangement joins TRBV7-9 to TRBJ1-1; D gene uncertain. From germline, CDR1 is SEHNR and CDR2 FQNEAQ (reference sequence). V was pared by 6 bases and J by 2 bases, with 16 bases between. This CDR3 region has 15 residues. CDR3 nucleotides: TGTGCCAGCAGTCTTTTGGGTAGAGTCAACACTGAAGCTTTCTTT. The encoded protein is CASSLLGRVNTEAFF.

The J gene is TRBJ1-4, the V gene TRBV15; 7 nucleotides line up with TRBD1. With V trimmed by 5 bases and J by 0 bases, 6 bases remained unmatched. Germline V gives CDR1 LNHNV, CDR2 YYDKDF (reference sequence). The CDR3 totals 16 residues. The CDR3 is CATSASGTATNEKLFF. The DNA of the CDR3 is TGTGCCACCAGCGCCTCCGGGACAGCAACTAATGAAAAACTGTTTTTT. The complete variable domain, with remaining parts taken from reference TRBV15 and TRBJ1-4, reads DAMVIQNPRYQVTQFGKPVTLSCSQTLNHNVMYWYQQKSSQAPKLLFHYYDKDFNNEADTPDNFQSRRPNTSFCFLDIRSPGLGDTAMYLCATSASGTATNEKLFFGSGTQLSVL.

This clonotype was recorded a few times. The rearrangement uses TRBV28 and TRBJ2-1; TRBD2 might be the D (6 bases). Germline V gene data show CDR1 as MDHEN and CDR2 as SYDVKM. V was trimmed by 4 bases and J by 6 bases, leaving 16 bases between them. The CDR3 is 15 residues long. The CDR3: CASSSAGYSANEQFF. CDR3 nucleotides: TGTGCCAGCAGTTCAGCGGGTTACTCGGCCAATGAGCAGTTCTTC.

This clonotype has more than one count but fewer than ten. The chain recombines TRBV28 with TRBJ2-3; TRBD1 matches 9 bases. The CDR3 spans 15 residues. The germline gives CDR1 MDHEN, CDR2 SYDVKM. V lost 6 bases and J lost 5; bases outside the gene matches: 9. CDR3 in amino acids: CASRPTGGFVDTQYF. The CDR3 region has the DNA TGTGCCAGCAGGCCGACAGGGGGATTCGTAGATACGCAGTATTTT.

This clonotype was picked up a small number of times. V and J are TRBV28 and TRBJ1-2; D ambiguous. Germline V CDR1 and CDR2: MDHEN, SYDVKM. This CDR3 region has 12 residues. V shed 4 bases and J shed 8 bases, with 11 bases lying between them. The CDR3: CASSSPGVGYTF. For the CDR3, the DNA is TGTGCCAGCAGTTCCCCGGGAGTAGGCTACACCTTC.

This clonotype has only a few counts. The CDR3 region is CASSRVGGRTYEQYF. In DNA form, the CDR3 reads TGTGCCAGCAGCCGAGTGGGCGGGAGGACCTACGAGCAGTACTTC. The chain employs TRBV7-9 and TRBJ2-7, with TRBD2 matching 8 bases. The CDR3 is made up of 15 amino acids. Unmatched junction bases numbered 8, after V lost 5 bases and J lost 2 bases. Germline CDR1 SEHNR, CDR2 FQNEAQ (reference sequence). Complete variable domain (other parts from reference TRBV7-9 and TRBJ2-7): DTGVSQNPRHKITKRGQNVTFRCDPISEHNRLYWYRQTLGQGPEFLTYFQNEAQLEKSRLLSDRFSAERPKGSFSTLEIQRTEQGDSAMYLCASSRVGGRTYEQYFGPGTRLTVT.

The chain joins TRBV2 to TRBJ1-5, with D possibly being TRBD1 (5 bases). This CDR3 is 18 amino acids long. Trimming pared 7 bases from V and 0 bases from J, leaving 22 bases between. Germline V CDR1 and CDR2: SNHLY, FYNNEI. CDR3 in amino acids: CASTFLGRRGYSNQPQHF. The CDR3 DNA follows: TGTGCCAGCACCTTCTTGGGGCGGAGAGGATATAGCAATCAGCCCCAGCATTTT.

The V gene is TRBV28, the J gene TRBJ1-3; D unclear. The CDR3 has 13 residues. The V gene's germline CDR1 is MDHEN and CDR2 SYDVKM. Trimming took off 2 bases at V and 2 bases at J, with 4 bases between the two ends. The CDR3 DNA is TGTGCCAGCAGTTTAGGCGCTGGAAACACCATATATTTT. Amino acids: CASSLGAGNTIYF. Combining the CDR3 with reference TRBV28 and TRBJ1-3 gives the whole variable domain DVKVTQSSRYLVKRTGEKVFLECVQDMDHENMFWYRQDPGLGLRLIYFSYDVKMKEKGDIPEGYSVSREKKERFSLILESASTNQTSMYLCASSLGAGNTIYFGEGSWLTVV.

This clonotype was counted at least ten times. The rearrangement uses TRBV11-2 and TRBJ2-7; D may correspond to TRBD1 or TRBD2 (5 bases each). Germline V lookup: CDR1 SGHAT, CDR2 FQNNGV. V lost 7 bases, J lost 0 bases, and 19 bases lay in between. This CDR3 contains 16 residues. CDR3 sequence: CASKSLAGDPSYEQYF. The CDR3 DNA reads TGTGCCAGCAAGAGCCTTGCCGGGGACCCCTCCTACGAGCAGTACTTC.

There are many counts of this clonotype. This chain uses TRBV28 with TRBJ2-1, with no clear D. V dropped 6 bases and J dropped 6 bases, with 9 bases sitting between them. CDR3 size: 12 residues. Germline CDR1 MDHEN, CDR2 SYDVKM. In DNA, the CDR3 is TGTGCCAGCAGCGAAGGGCCCAATGAGCAGTTCTTC. This sequence encodes CASSEGPNEQFF.

This clonotype was recorded many times. This chain connects TRBV2 to TRBJ2-7; possibly TRBD2 for D (5 bases). This CDR3 has 15 amino acids. Deletions cut 3 bases from V and 0 bases from J, with 12 bases between. The germline gives CDR1 SNHLY, CDR2 FYNNEI. The CDR3: CASSERISVSYEQYF. CDR3 in DNA: TGTGCCAGCAGTGAGCGGATTAGCGTCTCCTACGAGCAGTACTTC.

This clonotype turned up a few times. The chain employs TRBV7-8 and TRBJ1-5, with a weak D call TRBD1 (5 bases). The CDR3 is made up of 14 amino acids. The ends were cut back, 5 bases at V and 0 bases at J, with 8 bases in the middle. Germline V lookup: CDR1 SGHVS, CDR2 FQNEAQ. Here the CDR3 reads CASSQGDSNQPQHF. In DNA, the CDR3 is TGTGCCAGCAGCCAAGGGGATAGCAATCAGCCCCAGCATTTT.

This clonotype was seen only a few times. This rearrangement joins TRBV29-1 to TRBJ2-2; maybe TRBD2 (7 bases). Trimming removed 7 bases from V and 0 bases from J, with 18 bases in between. Looked up from germline, CDR1 is SQVTM and CDR2 is ANQGSEA. CDR3 length: 16 amino acids. CDR3 DNA: TGCAGCGGGGGGGGCAGACCCTTCCCGAACACCGGGGAGCTGTTTTTT. Its protein is CSGGGRPFPNTGELFF.

This clonotype was found many times. The chain combines TRBV11-2 with TRBJ1-1, with no clear D. The germline V gene encodes CDR1 SGHAT and CDR2 FQNNGV. The V end was cut by 5 bases, the J end by 0 bases, with 10 bases between. This CDR3 region has 14 residues. CDR3 protein: CASSPQDLNTEAFF. CDR3 DNA sequence: TGTGCCAGCAGCCCCCAGGACCTGAACACTGAAGCTTTCTTT. The entire variable domain, with the rest obtained from reference TRBV11-2 and TRBJ1-1, is as follows: EAGVAQSPRYKIIEKRQSVAFWCNPISGHATLYWYQQILGQGPKLLIQFQNNGVVDDSQLPKDRFSAERLKGVDSTLKIQPAKLEDSAVYLCASSPQDLNTEAFFGQGTRLTVV.